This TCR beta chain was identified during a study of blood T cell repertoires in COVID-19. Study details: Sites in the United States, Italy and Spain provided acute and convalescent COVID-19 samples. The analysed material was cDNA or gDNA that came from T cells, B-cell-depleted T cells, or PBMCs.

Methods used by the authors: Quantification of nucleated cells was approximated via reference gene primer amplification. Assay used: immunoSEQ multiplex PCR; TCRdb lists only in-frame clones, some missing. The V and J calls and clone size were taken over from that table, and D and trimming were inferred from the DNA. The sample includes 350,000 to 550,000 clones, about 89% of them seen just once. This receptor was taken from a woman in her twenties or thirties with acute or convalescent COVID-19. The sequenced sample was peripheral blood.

The CDR3 sequence: CASSLYGGDGNTIYF. CDR3 in DNA: TGTGCCAGCAGCTTATACGGGGGAGACGGAAACACCATATATTTT. The chain couples TRBV7-3 to TRBJ1-3; TRBD1 might be the D (5 bases). Trimming removed 2 bases at V and 4 bases at J, with 12 bases between. Germline V gene sequence: CDR1 SGHTA, CDR2 FQGTGA. The CDR3 is 15 residues long.